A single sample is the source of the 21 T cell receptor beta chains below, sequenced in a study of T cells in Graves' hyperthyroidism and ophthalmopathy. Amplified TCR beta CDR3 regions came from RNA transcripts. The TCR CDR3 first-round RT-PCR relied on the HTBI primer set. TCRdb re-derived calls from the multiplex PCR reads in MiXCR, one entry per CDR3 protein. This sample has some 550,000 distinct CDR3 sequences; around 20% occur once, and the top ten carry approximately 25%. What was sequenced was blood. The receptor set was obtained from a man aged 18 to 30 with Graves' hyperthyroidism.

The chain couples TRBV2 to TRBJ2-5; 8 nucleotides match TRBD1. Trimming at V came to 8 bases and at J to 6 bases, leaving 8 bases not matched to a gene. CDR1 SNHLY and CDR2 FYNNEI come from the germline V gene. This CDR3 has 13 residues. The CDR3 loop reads CASGGQVKKTQYF. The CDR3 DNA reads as TGTGCCAGCGGGGGACAGGTGAAGAAGACCCAGTACTTC.

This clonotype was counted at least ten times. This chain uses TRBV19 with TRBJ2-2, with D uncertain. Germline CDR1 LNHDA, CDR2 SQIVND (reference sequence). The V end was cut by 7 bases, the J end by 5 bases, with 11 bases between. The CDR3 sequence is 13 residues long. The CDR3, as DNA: TGTGCCAGTAACTACGCTCTGACCGGGGAGCTGTTTTTT. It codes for CASNYALTGELFF. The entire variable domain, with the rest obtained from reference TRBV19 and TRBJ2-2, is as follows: DGGITQSPKYLFRKEGQNVTLSCEQNLNHDAMYWYRQDPGQGLRLIYYSQIVNDFQKGDIAEGYSVSREKKESFPLTVTSAQKNPTAFYLCASNYALTGELFFGEGSRLTVL.

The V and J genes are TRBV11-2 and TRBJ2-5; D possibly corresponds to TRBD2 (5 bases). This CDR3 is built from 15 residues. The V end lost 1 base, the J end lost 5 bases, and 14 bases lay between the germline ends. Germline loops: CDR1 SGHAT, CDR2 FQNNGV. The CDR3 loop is CASSLGVVGGETQYF. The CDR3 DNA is TGTGCCAGCAGCTTAGGGGTGGTCGGCGGGGAGACCCAGTACTTC.

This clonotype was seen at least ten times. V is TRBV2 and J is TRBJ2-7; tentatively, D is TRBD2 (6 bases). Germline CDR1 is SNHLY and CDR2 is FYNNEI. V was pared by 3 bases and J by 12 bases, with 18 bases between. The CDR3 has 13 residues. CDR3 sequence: CASSEAGIYGGYF. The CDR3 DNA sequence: TGTGCCAGCAGTGAGGCGGGGATCTACGGGGGGTACTTC.

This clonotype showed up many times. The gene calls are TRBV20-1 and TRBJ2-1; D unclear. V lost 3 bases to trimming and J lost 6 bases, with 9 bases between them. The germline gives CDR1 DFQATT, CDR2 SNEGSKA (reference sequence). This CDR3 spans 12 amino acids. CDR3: CSARRQFNEQFF. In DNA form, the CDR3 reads TGCAGTGCTAGGCGGCAGTTCAATGAGCAGTTCTTC.

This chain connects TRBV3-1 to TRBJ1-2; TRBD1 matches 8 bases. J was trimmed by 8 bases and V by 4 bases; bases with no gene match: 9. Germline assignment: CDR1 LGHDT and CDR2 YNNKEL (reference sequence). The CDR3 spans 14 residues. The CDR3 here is CASSLAGGARGYTF. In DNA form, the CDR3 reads TGTGCCAGCAGCCTCGCAGGGGGCGCGAGGGGCTACACCTTC.

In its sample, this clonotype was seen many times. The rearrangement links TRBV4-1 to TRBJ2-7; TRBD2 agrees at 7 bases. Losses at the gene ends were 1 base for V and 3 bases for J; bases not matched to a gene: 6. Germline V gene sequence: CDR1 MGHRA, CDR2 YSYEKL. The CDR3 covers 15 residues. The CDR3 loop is CASSQVASGLYEQYF. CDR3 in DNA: TGCGCCAGCAGCCAAGTGGCTAGCGGTCTCTACGAGCAGTACTTC.

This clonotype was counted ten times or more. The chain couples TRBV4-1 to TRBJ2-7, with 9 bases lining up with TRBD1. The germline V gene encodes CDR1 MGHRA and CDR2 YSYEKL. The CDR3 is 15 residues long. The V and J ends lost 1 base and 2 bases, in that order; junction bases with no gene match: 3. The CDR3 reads CASSQAGTGTYEQYF. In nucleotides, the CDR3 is TGCGCCAGCAGCCAAGCCGGGACAGGGACCTACGAGCAGTACTTC.

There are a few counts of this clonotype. The CDR3 here is CASSLGQRSSGNTIYF. The CDR3 DNA follows: TGTGCCAGCAGCCTAGGACAACGGAGCTCTGGAAACACCATATATTTT. This chain uses TRBV11-2 with TRBJ1-3, with D possibly TRBD1 on 5 matching bases. This CDR3 spans 16 amino acids. From germline, CDR1 is SGHAT and CDR2 FQNNGV. Trimming left V 5 bases short and J 0 bases short, with 14 bases between.

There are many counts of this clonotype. The CDR3, as DNA: TGTGCCAGCCTCATCCTCGGGACAGGAGCTTTCTTT. This gives the protein CASLILGTGAFF. The chain couples TRBV2 to TRBJ1-1; 8 bases line up with TRBD1. Looked up from germline, CDR1 is SNHLY and CDR2 is FYNNEI. The V segment lost 8 bases and the J segment 10 bases; nucleotides outside the gene matches: 9. The CDR3 sequence is 12 residues long.

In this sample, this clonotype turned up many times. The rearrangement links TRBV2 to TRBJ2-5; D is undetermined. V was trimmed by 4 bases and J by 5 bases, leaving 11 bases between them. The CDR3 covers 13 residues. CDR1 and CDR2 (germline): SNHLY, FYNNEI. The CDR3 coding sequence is TGTGCCAGCAGTGGAGGCAGTAGTGAGACCCAGTACTTC. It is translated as CASSGGSSETQYF. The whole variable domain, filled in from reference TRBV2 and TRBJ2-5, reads EPEVTQTPSHQVTQMGQEVILRCVPISNHLYFYWYRQILGQKVEFLVSFYNNEISEKSEIFDDQFSVERPDGSNFTLKIRSTKLEDSAMYFCASSGGSSETQYFGPGTRLLVL.

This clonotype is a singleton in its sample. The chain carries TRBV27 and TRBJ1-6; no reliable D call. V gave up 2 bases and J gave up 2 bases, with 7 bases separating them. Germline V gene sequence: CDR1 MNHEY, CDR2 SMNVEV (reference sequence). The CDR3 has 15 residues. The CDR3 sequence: CASSLRTPYNSPLHF. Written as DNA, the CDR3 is TGTGCCAGCAGTTTACGGACCCCCTATAATTCACCCCTCCACTTT.

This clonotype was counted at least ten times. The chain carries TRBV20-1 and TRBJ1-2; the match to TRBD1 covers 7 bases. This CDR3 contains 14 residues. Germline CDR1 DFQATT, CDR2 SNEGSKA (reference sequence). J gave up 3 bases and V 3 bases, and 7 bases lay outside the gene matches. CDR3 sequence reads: CSASHRGDDYGYTF. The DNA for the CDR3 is TGCAGTGCTAGCCACAGGGGTGATGACTATGGCTACACCTTC.

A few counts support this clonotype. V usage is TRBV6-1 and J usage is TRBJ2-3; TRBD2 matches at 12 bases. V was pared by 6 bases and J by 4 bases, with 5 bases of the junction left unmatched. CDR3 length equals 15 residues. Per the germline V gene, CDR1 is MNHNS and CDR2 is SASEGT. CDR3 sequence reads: CASSSSGGAADTQYF. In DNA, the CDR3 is TGTGCCAGCAGCTCTAGCGGGGGGGCCGCAGATACGCAGTATTTT.

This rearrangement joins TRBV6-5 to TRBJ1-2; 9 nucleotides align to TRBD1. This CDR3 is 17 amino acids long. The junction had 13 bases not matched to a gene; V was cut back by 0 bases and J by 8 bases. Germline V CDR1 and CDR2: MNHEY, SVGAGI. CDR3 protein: CASSYSISEQGARGYTF. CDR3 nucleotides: TGTGCCAGCAGTTACTCGATTTCGGAACAGGGGGCGCGGGGCTACACCTTC.

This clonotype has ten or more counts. The CDR3, as DNA: TGTGCCAGCAAGCGTCAGGGGAACTATGGCTACACCTTC. Its protein is CASKRQGNYGYTF. The chain has TRBV9 and TRBJ1-2; tentative D call: TRBD1 (6 bases). CDR1 and CDR2 (germline): SGDLS, YYNGEE. Trimming cost V 6 bases and J 2 bases, with 11 bases left between them. The CDR3 loop spans 13 amino acids.

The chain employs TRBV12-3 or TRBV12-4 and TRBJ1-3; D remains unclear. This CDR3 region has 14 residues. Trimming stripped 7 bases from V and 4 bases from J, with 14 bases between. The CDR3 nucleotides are TGTGCCAGCACCTCCTCATTGGGAGGAAACACCATATATTTT. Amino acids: CASTSSLGGNTIYF.

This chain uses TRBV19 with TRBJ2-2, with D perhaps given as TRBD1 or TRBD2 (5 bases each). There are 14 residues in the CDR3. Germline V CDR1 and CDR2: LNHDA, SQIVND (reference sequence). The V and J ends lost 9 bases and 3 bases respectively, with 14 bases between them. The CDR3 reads CASRGTDYTGELFF. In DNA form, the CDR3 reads TGTGCCAGCCGAGGGACGGACTACACCGGGGAGCTGTTTTTT.

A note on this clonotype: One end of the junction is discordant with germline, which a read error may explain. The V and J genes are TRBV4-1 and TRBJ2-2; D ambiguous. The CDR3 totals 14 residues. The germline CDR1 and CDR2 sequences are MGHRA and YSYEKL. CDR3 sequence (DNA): TGCGCCAGCACCCAATTCGGGAACACCGGGGAGCTGTTTTTT. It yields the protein CASTQFGNTGELFF.

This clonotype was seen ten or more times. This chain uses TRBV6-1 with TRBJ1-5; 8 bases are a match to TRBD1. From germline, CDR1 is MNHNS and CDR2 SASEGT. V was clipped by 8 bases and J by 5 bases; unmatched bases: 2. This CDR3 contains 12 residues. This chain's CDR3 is CASDRGDQPQHF. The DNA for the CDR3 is TGTGCCAGCGACAGGGGCGATCAGCCCCAGCATTTT.

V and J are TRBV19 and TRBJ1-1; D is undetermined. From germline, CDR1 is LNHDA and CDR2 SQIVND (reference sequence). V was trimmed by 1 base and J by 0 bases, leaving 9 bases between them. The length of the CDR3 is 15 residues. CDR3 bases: TGTGCCAGTAGTATAGTCGGGTATCTGAACACTGAAGCTTTCTTT. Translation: CASSIVGYLNTEAFF.